This T cell receptor (beta chain) was obtained from a study of T cells after yellow fever vaccination. Background on the study: Each low-cell-number fraction was prepared by means of SMART-Seq v4 Ultra Low Input.

Study findings and constraints: Compared with primary, the secondary response was weaker and peaked at day 5, not 15. Detected again after the booster were most primary-vaccination clones, at 96% CD4 and about 89% CD8.

The J segment lost 4 bases and the V segment lost 3 bases, leaving 6 bases of the junction unmatched. Germline CDR1 reads DFQATT; CDR2 reads SNEGSKA (reference sequence). This CDR3 has 13 residues. Conversion of TCR transcripts into cDNA relied on 5'RACE template switching, which added a universal primer site and UMIs. TCRdb recomputed calls from the 5' RACE reads with MiXCR, one row per CDR3 protein. The sample lists about 360,000 distinct CDR3 sequences; about 6% were seen once. A remark on this clonotype: Its antigen is undetermined.

This TCR came from a man aged 25 to 40 who received the YFV17D yellow fever vaccine. The gene calls are TRBV20-1 and TRBJ2-7; the match to TRBD2 covers 7 bases. The starting material was PBMCs, obtained 5 days after the yellow fever booster vaccination. The CDR3 spells CSARGSGPYEQYF. CDR3 DNA: TGCAGTGCTAGGGGTAGCGGGCCTTACGAGCAGTACTTC.